The text below deals with one T cell receptor (beta chain). The authors' processing: Using reference gene primer amplification, nucleated cell counts were estimated. The assay was immunoSEQ multiplex PCR, and TCRdb's table has in-frame clones only and misses some. V and J calls and clone size are those listed in that table; D and trimming were worked out from the DNA. The sample comprises 70,000 or so clones, roughly nine tenths of which are singletons, and about 5.1% rests with the top ten. The sample comes from a study of blood T cell repertoires in COVID-19. Across the study: COVID-19 samples collected from the United States, Italy and Spain covered acute and convalescent phases. T cells, B-cell-depleted T cells, or PBMCs supplied cDNA or gDNA.

The germline gives CDR1 SGHTS, CDR2 YDEGEE. CDR3 length: 15 residues. Deletions cut 2 bases from V and 2 bases from J, with 13 bases between. The sample comprised peripheral blood. This receptor was taken from a woman aged 18-29 years with acute or convalescent COVID-19. The rearrangement links TRBV5-8 to TRBJ2-5; D is possibly TRBD2 (6 bases). CDR3 nucleotide sequence: TGTGCCAGCAGCTTTAGCGGACCCCCGCAAGAGACCCAGTACTTC. Translating it yields CASSFSGPPQETQYF.